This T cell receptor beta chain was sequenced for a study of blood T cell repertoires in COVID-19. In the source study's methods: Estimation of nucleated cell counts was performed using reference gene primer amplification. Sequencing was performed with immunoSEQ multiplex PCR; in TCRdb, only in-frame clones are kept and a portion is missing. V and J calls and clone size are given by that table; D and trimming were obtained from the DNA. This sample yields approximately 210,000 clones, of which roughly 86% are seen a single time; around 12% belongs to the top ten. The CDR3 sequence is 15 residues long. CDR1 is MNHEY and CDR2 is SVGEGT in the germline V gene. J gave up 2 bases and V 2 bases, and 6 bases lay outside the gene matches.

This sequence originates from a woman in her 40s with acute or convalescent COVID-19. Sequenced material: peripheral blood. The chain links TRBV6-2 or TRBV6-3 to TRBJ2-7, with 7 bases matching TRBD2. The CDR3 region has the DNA TGTGCCAGCAGTTACCAGTGGGAGGGCCCCTACGAGCAGTACTTC. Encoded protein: CASSYQWEGPYEQYF.